This T cell receptor beta chain is drawn from a study of patients and donors after allogeneic stem cell transplantation. TCRdb independently ran MiXCR on the RT-PCR reads; one entry per CDR3 protein. Of roughly 960,000 distinct CDR3 sequences listed, roughly 17% are singletons. The length of the CDR3 is 16 residues. Germline V gives CDR1 KGHDR, CDR2 SFDVKD. The V gene lost 1 base and the J gene lost 1 base, with 9 bases spanning the gap. Source material: blood, either unsorted or a sorted T cell fraction (not recorded which). This rearrangement joins TRBV24-1 to TRBJ2-2; D possibly corresponds to TRBD2 (6 bases). The sequence was obtained from a human donor who was either an allogeneic HSCT recipient or a stem cell or donor lymphocyte infusion donor (not recorded which). It is not recorded whose cells these are; they may come from a transplant donor. Here the CDR3 reads CATSDFDSGNTGELFF. CDR3 in DNA: TGTGCCACCAGTGATTTTGATAGCGGGAACACCGGGGAGCTGTTTTTT.